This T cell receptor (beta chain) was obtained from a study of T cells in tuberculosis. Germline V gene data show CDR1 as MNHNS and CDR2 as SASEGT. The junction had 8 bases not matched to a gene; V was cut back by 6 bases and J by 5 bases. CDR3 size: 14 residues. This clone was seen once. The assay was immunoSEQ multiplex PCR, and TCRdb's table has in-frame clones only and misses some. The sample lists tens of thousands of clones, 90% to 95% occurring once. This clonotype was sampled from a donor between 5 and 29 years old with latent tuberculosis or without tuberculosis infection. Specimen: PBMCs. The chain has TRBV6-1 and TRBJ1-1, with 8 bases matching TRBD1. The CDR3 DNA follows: TGTGCCAGCAGATCCAGGGGGCCGGAAACTGAAGCTTTCTTT. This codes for CASRSRGPETEAFF.